The rows below give T cell receptor beta chains drawn from one sample of a study of T-cell memory formation after mild COVID-19. MiXCR was run by TCRdb on the 5' RACE reads, yielding one entry per CDR3 protein. The sample lists under 300,000 distinct CDR3 sequences, 15% to 20% seen once, with more than 20% in the top ten. Sequenced input: PBMCs or a T cell subset sorted from them (not recorded which). Receptor source: a man aged 18-30 years who had mild COVID-19 (a few samples of this study predate the infection). Cell type and time point are not known. CDR3s include the opening cysteine and the closing phenylalanine or tryptophan. D genes are given only for firm matches. The size field is filled for only some rows; it gives once, few, many or a size class.

. TRBJ2-1 . 13 TRBV12-3/TRBV12-4 TGTGCCAGCAGTTTTGTGCTCTACAATGAGCAGTTCTTC CASSFVLYNEQFF
. TRBJ2-2 . 14 TRBV7-3 TGTGCCAGCCGAACCGGGGGCGACACCGGGGAGCTGTTTTTT CASRTGGDTGELFF
. TRBJ2-7 . 15 TRBV2 TGTGCCAGCAGTGAACGGGTGGGGACTTCCTACGAGCAGTACTTC CASSERVGTSYEQYF
few TRBJ1-5 TRBD1 15 TRBV5-1 TGCGCCAGCAGCTCCTCAGGGGGGGGGCATCAGCCCCAGCATTTT CASSSSGGGHQPQHF
. TRBJ2-7 TRBD1 15 TRBV18 TGTGCCAGCTCACCCCCCGACAGGGGCCCCTACGAGCAGTACTTC CASSPPDRGPYEQYF
few TRBJ2-7 . 14 TRBV4-1 TGCGCCAGCAGCCGTGGGGAAAGCTCCTACGAGCAGTACTTC CASSRGESSYEQYF
few TRBJ2-1 . 16 TRBV4-2 TGTGCCAGCAGCCAAACCGGGACTGGCGCCTACAATGAGCAGTTCTTC CASSQTGTGAYNEQFF
. TRBJ1-2 . 15 TRBV14 TGTGCCAGCAGCCAAGCCCCCGAGGACCCCTATGGCTACACCTTC CASSQAPEDPYGYTF
. TRBJ2-1 . 13 TRBV6-5 TGTGCCAGCTCGACCGGGCAGGGATATGAGCAGTTCTTC CASSTGQGYEQFF
few TRBJ2-1 TRBD2 13 TRBV12-3/TRBV12-4 TGTGCCAGCAGTTTACTACTAGCGGGCCTAGGGTTCTTC CASSLLLAGLGFF
. TRBJ1-2 . 13 TRBV7-2 TGTGCCAGCAGCTTAGGACCCGGGGACGGCTACACCTTC CASSLGPGDGYTF
few TRBJ1-1 TRBD1 14 TRBV6-2/TRBV6-3 TGTGCCAGCAGTTACTCGAGGGGGCTCACTGAAGCTTTCTTT CASSYSRGLTEAFF
few TRBJ2-1 . 14 TRBV7-9 TGTGCCAGCAGCTTATTGGCTGGAAACAATGAGCAGTTCTTC CASSLLAGNNEQFF
few TRBJ2-5 TRBD2 14 TRBV2 TGTGCCAGCAGTTCCCGGACTAGCGTGGAGACCCAGTACTTC CASSSRTSVETQYF
. TRBJ1-1 . 11 TRBV5-4 TGTGCCAGCAGCTACAGGACTGAAGCTTTCTTT CASSYRTEAFF
many TRBJ2-3 . 14 TRBV5-4 TGTGCCAGCAGCAGGGGGGGTCCCACAGATACGCAGTATTTT CASSRGGPTDTQYF
few TRBJ2-1 TRBD2 16 TRBV7-2 TGTGCCAGCAGCTTAGGGAGTAGCGGGGGGGCCTTAGAGCAGTTCTTC CASSLGSSGGALEQFF
few TRBJ1-2 . 14 TRBV5-1 TGCGCCAGCAGCTTGGGGACCCGTCCTCAAGGCTACACCTTC CASSLGTRPQGYTF
. TRBJ2-2 . 14 TRBV4-3 TGCGCCAGCAGCCAAACCGCATCGGGCGGGGAGCTGTTTTTT CASSQTASGGELFF
few TRBJ2-7 TRBD1 15 TRBV4-3 TGCGCCAGCAGCCAGGGGACAGGGTTATCCTACGAGCAGTACTTC CASSQGTGLSYEQYF
few TRBJ1-1 TRBD1 13 TRBV29-1 TGCAGCGTTGGGACAGGGGTTCCTGATGAAGCTTTCTTT CSVGTGVPDEAFF
many TRBJ2-1 TRBD1 16 TRBV7-2 TGTGCCAGCAGCCCCAAGGGACAGGGATACTACAATGAGCAGTTCTTC CASSPKGQGYYNEQFF
. TRBJ1-6 . 17 TRBV18 TGTGCCAGCTCACATGCCGTTGTCTTGACGGAAAATTCACCCCTCCACTTT CASSHAVVLTENSPLHF
. TRBJ1-5 TRBD1 16 TRBV19 TGTGCCAGTAGATCACTGACAGGGGGTAGCAATCAGCCCCAGCATTTT CASRSLTGGSNQPQHF
. TRBJ2-7 TRBD2 15 TRBV4-3 TGCGCCAGCAGCGTCGGCGGGGGGGCCCCCTACGAGCAGTACTTC CASSVGGGAPYEQYF
few TRBJ1-6 TRBD1 15 TRBV30 TGTGCCTGGAGGGGGGACAGGACCTATAATTCACCCCTCCACTTT CAWRGDRTYNSPLHF
few TRBJ2-2 . 13 TRBV12-3/TRBV12-4 TGTGCCAGCCCCCCCGGGCTCACCGGGGAGCTGTTTTTT CASPPGLTGELFF
. TRBJ2-5 TRBD1 17 TRBV4-3 TGCGCCAGCAGCCAAGATCTGAACAGGGGGGTAGTGGAGACCCAGTACTTC CASSQDLNRGVVETQYF
few TRBJ2-2 TRBD2 18 TRBV7-2 TGTGCCAGCAGCTTACTGAGACTAGCGGGGGCCAACACCGGGGAGCTGTTTTTT CASSLLRLAGANTGELFF
few TRBJ1-4 TRBD1 15 TRBV18 TGTGCCAGCTCATCACCGGGACAGGGGTCGGAAAAACTGTTTTTT CASSSPGQGSEKLFF
. TRBJ1-6 . 14 TRBV4-3 TGCGCCAGCAGCCAACAGGGGCCCAATTCACCCCTCCACTTT CASSQQGPNSPLHF
. TRBJ1-1 TRBD1 15 TRBV5-1 TGCGCCAGCAGCTCGGCGGGACAGGCGAACACTGAAGCTTTCTTT CASSSAGQANTEAFF
few TRBJ2-3 . 13 TRBV12-3/TRBV12-4 TGTGCCAGCATGCACAGGTCGGAAGATACGCAGTATTTT CASMHRSEDTQYF
few TRBJ1-4 . 16 TRBV24-1 TGTGCCACCAGTGAAAGTCGCCCGGGAAGGGGAGAAAAACTGTTTTTT CATSESRPGRGEKLFF
. TRBJ2-7 . 12 TRBV7-3 TGTGCCAGCAGCAAGGACAGTTTCGAGCAGTACTTC CASSKDSFEQYF
few TRBJ2-5 . 14 TRBV7-9 TGTGCCAGCAGTTTCAGGGTAACCCAAGAGACCCAGTACTTC CASSFRVTQETQYF
few TRBJ2-1 . 13 TRBV10-3 TGTGCCATCAGTGACACGGGGAGAGCTGAGCAGTTCTTC CAISDTGRAEQFF
few TRBJ1-1 TRBD1 13 TRBV24-1 TGTGCCACCAGAGAGACAGGGGGCACTGAAGCTTTCTTT CATRETGGTEAFF
once TRBJ2-5 TRBD1 16 TRBV6-5 TGTGCCAGCAGTCCTATCCCTGACAGGGATGGAGAGACCCAGTACTTC CASSPIPDRDGETQYF
. TRBJ1-4 . 12 TRBV7-9 TGTGCCAGCAGCTTAAACCCTGAAAAACTGTTTTTT CASSLNPEKLFF
. TRBJ1-1 . 15 TRBV6-6 TGTGCCAGCAGTTACTTCGGGGGGAGGAACACTGAAGCTTTCTTT CASSYFGGRNTEAFF
few TRBJ2-1 . 16 TRBV24-1 TGTGCCACCAGTGACCCTGGACATGTCTCCTACAATGAGCAGTTCTTC CATSDPGHVSYNEQFF
few TRBJ2-3 . 14 TRBV11-3 TGTGCCAGCAGCTTTTCGACAGCTCCAGATACGCAGTATTTT CASSFSTAPDTQYF
few TRBJ1-1 . 11 TRBV7-2 TGTGCCAGCAGCCGGGGGCTTGAAGCTTTCTTT CASSRGLEAFF
. TRBJ1-1 . 14 TRBV27 TGTGCCAGCAGTGTAGGGACACCGAACACTGAAGCTTTCTTT CASSVGTPNTEAFF
. TRBJ2-2 . 14 TRBV12-3/TRBV12-4 TGTGCCAGCAGTTTACGGGGGTACGCCGGGGAGCTGTTTTTT CASSLRGYAGELFF
few TRBJ1-1 TRBD1 14 TRBV5-1 TGCGCCAGCAGCTTCGCAGGGGGCAACACTGAAGCTTTCTTT CASSFAGGNTEAFF
few TRBJ1-2 . 15 TRBV12-3/TRBV12-4 TGTGCCAGCAGTTTCACCTTTACAGGGAGAGGCGGCTACACCTTC CASSFTFTGRGGYTF
few TRBJ2-7 TRBD1 14 TRBV7-6 TGTGCCAGCAGCCTCGGGACAGGTACCTCCGAGCAGTACTTC CASSLGTGTSEQYF
. TRBJ2-1 . 15 TRBV4-3 TGCGCCAGCAGCCAAGCCCCCCCGGGGGGCGATGAGCAGTTCTTC CASSQAPPGGDEQFF